This passage covers 5 T cell receptor beta chains from one sample sequenced in a study of beta chain features in type 1 diabetes. Isolated RNA was reverse transcribed in full, so expressed TCRB transcripts were sequenced. Measured with immunoSEQ multiplex PCR; TCRdb has only the in-frame clones, and not every one. The table has under 450,000 clones, roughly 13% seen once. The sample was naive CD4+ T cells from blood. The receptors originated from a man aged 25 to 40 in good health.

This clone was detected only a few times. V gene TRBV5-1 combines with J gene TRBJ1-2; D is possibly TRBD1 (6 bases). The germline CDR1 and CDR2 sequences are SGHRS and YFSETQ. The ends were cut back, 4 bases at V and 4 bases at J, with 17 bases in the middle. This CDR3 comprises 15 residues. DNA of the CDR3: TGCGCCAGCAGCGAACACAGGGCGGGCGGCTATGGCTACACCTTC. Encoded protein: CASSEHRAGGYGYTF.

This clone turned up a few times. The chain combines TRBV18 with TRBJ2-5, with TRBD2 matching over 11 bases. The junction had 22 bases not matched to a gene; V was cut back by 0 bases and J by 7 bases. Germline V gives CDR1 KGHSH, CDR2 LQKENI. CDR3 length: 21 amino acids. The CDR3 sequence is CASSPPRRVTSGGPRDWTQYF. The CDR3 bases are TGTGCCAGCTCACCACCCCGGAGAGTCACTAGCGGGGGCCCGAGAGACTGGACCCAGTACTTC.

About this clone: One end of the junction is discordant with germline, which a read error may explain. V gene TRBV20-1 combines with J gene TRBJ2-5, with D possibly TRBD1 on 5 matching bases. This CDR3 is built from 11 residues. The germline gives CDR1 DFQATT, CDR2 SNEGSKA (reference sequence). CDR3: CSAEDRESQYF. Here the CDR3 DNA reads TGCAGTGCCGAAGACAGAGAGAGCCAGTACTTC.

The chain employs TRBV7-2 and TRBJ1-2, with TRBD1 identical over 8 bases. CDR3 length: 13 residues. CDR1 and CDR2 (germline): SGHTA, FQGNSA. V gave up 10 bases and J gave up 4 bases; unmatched junction bases: 8. The CDR3 loop is CATKGQGVYGYTF. The CDR3 DNA reads as TGTGCCACGAAAGGACAGGGCGTCTATGGCTACACCTTC.

This clone has more than one count but fewer than ten. CDR3 amino acids: CASREIYSGSYEQYV. The CDR3 DNA is TGTGCCAGCAGAGAAATCTATAGCGGCTCCTACGAGCAGTACGTC. The chain carries TRBV2 and TRBJ2-7, with D possibly matching TRBD2 (6 bases). Trimming took off 6 bases at V and 0 bases at J, with 15 bases between the two ends. The germline gives CDR1 SNHLY, CDR2 FYNNEI. The CDR3 is 15 residues long.